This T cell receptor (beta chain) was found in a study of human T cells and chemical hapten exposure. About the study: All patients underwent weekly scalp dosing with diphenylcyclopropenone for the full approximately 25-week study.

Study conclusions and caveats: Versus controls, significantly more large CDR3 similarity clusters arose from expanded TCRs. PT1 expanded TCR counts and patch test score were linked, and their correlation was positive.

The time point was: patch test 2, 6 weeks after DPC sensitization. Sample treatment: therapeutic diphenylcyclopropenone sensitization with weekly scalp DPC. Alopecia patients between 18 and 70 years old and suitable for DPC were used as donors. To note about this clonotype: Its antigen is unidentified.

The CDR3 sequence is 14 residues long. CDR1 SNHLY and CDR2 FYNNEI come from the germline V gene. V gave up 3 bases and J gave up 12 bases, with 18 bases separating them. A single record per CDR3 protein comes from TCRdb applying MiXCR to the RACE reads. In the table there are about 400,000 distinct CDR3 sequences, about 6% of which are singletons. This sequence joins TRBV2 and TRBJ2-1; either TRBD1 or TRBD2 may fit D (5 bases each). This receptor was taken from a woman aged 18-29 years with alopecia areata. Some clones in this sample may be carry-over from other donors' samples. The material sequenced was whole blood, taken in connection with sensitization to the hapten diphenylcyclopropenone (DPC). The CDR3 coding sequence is TGTGCCAGCAGTGAGGCTCCGGGACCCCAGCCGCAGTTCTTC. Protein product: CASSEAPGPQPQFF.